This T cell receptor (beta chain) appears in the sequencing data of a study of long-term antiretroviral therapy in people with HIV. Study-wide results and caveats: Diversity rose after ART but stayed below transplant donor controls. Pre-ART clonal expansions dominated every time point's repertoire.

A v3.0 immunoSEQ assay was performed at survey level. Method: immunoSEQ multiplex PCR; TCRdb's copy keeps in-frame clones and lacks some. Counted here are around 15,000 clones, approximately 85% occurring once; the ten biggest clones make up 5.2%. On this clone itself: Its antigen is not identified.

The germline gives CDR1 SGHAT, CDR2 FQNNGV. Trimming pared 6 bases from V and 7 bases from J, leaving 5 bases between. This CDR3 is 10 amino acids long. V usage is TRBV11-2 and J usage is TRBJ2-3, with D unresolved. Sequences were derived from unsorted PBMCs, sampled 0.5 years after starting antiretroviral therapy. This receptor was obtained from a woman aged 40 to 50 with HIV. The CDR3 DNA follows: TGTGCCAGCAGGGGGAATACGCAGTATTTT. Translated, it gives CASRGNTQYF.